In its sample, the clone carrying this T cell receptor beta chain was seen a few times. Its cognate antigen is unknown. This sample stems from a study of cytomegalovirus exposure and HLA in healthy donors. Study results and limitations: Analysis performed later found 16,951 TCR beta sequences associated with HLA alleles at 0.05 false discovery rate.

PCR used 60 Vbeta primers and 13 Jbeta primers. The method was immunoSEQ multiplex PCR; TCRdb's version includes in-frame clones alone and lacks a portion of them. The sample carries about 94,000 clones, about 8% recorded once. This CDR3 spans 14 amino acids. Per germline, CDR1 LNHDA and CDR2 SQIVND (reference sequence). J was trimmed by 10 bases and V by 4 bases; bases with no gene match: 8. The genes are TRBV19 and TRBJ2-4; 9 bases fit TRBD1. This clonotype originated in a man aged 50 to 59 in good health and CMV-seronegative. Sequenced input: PBMCs. CDR3 protein: CASSTRDRASIQYF. The CDR3 coding sequence is TGTGCCAGTAGTACCCGGGACAGGGCCTCAATTCAGTACTTC. Together with reference TRBV19 and TRBJ2-4, the CDR3 gives the full variable domain: DGGITQSPKYLFRKEGQNVTLSCEQNLNHDAMYWYRQDPGQGLRLIYYSQIVNDFQKGDIAEGYSVSREKKESFPLTVTSAQKNPTAFYLCASSTRDRASIQYFGAGTRLSVL.